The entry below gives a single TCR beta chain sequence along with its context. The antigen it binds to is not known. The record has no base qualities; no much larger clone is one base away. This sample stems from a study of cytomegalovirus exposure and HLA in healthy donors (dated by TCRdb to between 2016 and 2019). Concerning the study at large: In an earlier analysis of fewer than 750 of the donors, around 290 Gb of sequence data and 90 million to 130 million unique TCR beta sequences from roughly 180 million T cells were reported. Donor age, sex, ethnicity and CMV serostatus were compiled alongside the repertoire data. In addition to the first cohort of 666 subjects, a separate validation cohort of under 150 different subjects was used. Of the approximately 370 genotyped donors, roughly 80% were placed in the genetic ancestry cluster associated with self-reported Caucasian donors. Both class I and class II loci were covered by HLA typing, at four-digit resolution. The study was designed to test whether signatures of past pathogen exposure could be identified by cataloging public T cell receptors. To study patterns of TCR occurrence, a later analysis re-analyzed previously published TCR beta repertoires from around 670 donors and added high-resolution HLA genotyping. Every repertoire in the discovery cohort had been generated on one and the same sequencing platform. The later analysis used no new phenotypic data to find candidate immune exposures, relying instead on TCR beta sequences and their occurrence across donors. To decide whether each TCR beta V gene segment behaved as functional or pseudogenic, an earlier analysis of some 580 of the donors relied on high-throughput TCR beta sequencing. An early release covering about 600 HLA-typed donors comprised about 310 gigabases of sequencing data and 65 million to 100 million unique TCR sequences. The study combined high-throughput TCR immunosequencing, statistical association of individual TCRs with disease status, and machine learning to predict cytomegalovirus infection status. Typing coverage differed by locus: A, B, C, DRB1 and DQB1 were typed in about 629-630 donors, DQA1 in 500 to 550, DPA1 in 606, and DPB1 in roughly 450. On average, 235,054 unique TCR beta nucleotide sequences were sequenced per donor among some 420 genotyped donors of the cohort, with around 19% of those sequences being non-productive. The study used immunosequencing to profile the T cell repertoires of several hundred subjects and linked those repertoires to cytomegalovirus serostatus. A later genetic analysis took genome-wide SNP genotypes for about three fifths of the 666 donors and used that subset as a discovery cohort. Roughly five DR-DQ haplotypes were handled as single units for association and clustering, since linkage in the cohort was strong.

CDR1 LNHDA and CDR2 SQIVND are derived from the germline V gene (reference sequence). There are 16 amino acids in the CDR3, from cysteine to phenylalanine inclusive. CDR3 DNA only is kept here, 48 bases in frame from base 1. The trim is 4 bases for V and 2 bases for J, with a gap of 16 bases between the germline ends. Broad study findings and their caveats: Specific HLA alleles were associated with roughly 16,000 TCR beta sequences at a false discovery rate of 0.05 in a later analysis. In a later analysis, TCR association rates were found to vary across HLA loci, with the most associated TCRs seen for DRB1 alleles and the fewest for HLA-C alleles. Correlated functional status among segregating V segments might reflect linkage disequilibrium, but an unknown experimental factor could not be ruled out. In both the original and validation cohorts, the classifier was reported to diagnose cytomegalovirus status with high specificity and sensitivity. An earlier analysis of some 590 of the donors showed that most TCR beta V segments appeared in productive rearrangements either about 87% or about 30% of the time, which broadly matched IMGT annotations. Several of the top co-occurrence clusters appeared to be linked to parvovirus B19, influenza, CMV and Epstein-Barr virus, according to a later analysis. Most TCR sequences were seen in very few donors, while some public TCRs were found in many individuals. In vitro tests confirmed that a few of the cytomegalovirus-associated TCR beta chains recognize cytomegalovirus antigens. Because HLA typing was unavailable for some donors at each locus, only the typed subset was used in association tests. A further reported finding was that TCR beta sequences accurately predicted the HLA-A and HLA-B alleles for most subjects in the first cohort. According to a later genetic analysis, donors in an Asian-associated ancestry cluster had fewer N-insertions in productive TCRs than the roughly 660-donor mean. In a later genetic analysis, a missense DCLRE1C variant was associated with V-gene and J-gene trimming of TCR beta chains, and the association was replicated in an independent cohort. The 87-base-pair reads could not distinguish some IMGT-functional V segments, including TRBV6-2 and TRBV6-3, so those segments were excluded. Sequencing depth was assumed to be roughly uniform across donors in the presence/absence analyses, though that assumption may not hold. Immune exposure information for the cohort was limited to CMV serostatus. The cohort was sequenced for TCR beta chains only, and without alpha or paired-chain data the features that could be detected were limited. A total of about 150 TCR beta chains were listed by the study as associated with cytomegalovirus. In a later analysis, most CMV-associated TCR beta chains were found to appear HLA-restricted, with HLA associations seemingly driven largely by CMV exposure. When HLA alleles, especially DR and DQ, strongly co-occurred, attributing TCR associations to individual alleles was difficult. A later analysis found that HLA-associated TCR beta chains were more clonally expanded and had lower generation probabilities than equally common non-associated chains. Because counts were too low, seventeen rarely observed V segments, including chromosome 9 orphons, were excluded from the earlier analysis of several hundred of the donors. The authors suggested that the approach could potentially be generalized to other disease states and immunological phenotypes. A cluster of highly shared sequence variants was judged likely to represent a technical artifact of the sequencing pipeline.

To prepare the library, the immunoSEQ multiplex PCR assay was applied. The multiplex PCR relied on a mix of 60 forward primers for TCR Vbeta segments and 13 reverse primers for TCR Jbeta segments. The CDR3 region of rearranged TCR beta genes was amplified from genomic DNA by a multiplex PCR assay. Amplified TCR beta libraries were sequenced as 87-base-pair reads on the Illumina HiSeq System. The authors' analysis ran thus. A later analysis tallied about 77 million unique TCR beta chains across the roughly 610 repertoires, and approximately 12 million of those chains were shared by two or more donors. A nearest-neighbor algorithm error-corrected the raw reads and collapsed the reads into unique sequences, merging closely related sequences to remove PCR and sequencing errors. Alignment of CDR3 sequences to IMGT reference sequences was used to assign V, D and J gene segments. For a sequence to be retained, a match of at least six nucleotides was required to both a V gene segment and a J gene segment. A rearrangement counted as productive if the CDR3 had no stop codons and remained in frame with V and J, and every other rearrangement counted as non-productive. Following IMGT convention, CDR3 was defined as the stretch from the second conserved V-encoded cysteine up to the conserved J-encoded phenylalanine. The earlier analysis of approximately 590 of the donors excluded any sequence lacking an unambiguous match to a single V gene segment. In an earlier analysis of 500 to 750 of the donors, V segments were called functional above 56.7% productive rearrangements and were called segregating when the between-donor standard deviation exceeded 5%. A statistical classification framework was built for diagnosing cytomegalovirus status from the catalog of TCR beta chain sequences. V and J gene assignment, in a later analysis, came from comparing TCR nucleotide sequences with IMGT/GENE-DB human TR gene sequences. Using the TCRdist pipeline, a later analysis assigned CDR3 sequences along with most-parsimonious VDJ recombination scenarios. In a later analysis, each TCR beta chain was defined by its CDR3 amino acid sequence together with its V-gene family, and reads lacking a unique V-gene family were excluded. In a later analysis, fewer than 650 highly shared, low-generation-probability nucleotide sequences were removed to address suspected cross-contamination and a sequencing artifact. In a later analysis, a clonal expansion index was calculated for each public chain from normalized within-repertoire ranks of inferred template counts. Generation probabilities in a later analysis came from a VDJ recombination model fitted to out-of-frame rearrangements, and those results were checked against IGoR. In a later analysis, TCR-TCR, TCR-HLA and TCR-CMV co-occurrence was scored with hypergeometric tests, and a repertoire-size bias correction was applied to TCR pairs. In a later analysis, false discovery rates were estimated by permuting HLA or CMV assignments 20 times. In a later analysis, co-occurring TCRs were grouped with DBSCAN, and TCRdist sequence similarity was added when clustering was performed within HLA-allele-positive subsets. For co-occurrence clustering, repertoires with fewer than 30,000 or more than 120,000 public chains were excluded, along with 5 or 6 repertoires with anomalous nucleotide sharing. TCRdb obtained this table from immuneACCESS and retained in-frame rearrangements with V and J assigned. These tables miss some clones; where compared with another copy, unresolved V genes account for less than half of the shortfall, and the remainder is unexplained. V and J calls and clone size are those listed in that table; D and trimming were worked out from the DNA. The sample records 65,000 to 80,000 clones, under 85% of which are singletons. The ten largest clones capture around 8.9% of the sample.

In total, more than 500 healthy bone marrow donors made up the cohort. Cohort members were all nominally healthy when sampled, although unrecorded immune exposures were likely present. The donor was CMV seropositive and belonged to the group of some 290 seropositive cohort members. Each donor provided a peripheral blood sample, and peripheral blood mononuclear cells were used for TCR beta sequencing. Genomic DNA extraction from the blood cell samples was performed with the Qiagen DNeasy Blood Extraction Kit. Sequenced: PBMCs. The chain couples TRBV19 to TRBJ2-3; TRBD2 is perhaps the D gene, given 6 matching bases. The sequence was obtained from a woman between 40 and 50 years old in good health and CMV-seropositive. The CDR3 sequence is CASSTTRGAYTDTQYF. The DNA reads TGTGCCAGTAGTACAACTCGCGGGGCCTACACAGATACGCAGTATTTT.